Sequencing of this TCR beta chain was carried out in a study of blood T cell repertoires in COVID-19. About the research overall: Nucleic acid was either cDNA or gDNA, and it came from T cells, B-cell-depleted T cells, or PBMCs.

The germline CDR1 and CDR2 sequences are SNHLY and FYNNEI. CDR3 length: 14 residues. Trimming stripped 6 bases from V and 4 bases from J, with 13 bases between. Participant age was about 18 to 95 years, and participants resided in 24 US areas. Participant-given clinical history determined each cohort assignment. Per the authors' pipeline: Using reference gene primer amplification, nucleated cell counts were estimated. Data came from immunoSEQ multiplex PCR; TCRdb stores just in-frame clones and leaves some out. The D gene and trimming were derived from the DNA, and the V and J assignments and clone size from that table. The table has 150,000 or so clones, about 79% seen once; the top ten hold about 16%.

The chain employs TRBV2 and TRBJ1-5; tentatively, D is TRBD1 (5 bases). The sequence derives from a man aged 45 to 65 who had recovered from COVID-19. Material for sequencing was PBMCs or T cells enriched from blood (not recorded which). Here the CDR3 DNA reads TGTGCCAGCAGACAGGAGACCCGAAATCAGCCCCAGCATTTT. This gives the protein CASRQETRNQPQHF.